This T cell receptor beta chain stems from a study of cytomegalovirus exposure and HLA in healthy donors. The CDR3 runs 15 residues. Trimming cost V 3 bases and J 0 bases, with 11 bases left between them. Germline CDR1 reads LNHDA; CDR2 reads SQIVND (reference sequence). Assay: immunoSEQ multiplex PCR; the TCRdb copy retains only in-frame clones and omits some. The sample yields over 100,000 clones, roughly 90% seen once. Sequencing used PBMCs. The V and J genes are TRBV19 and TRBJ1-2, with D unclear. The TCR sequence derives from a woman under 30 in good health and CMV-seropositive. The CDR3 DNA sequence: TGTGCCAGTAGTATCCCGCGAGGTGCTAACTATGGCTACACCTTC. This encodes CASSIPRGANYGYTF.